The clone carrying this T cell receptor beta chain has a count of ten or more. TCRdb processed the reads anew with MiXCR; each CDR3 protein has one entry. The table includes approximately 500,000 distinct CDR3 sequences, about 11% detected once. The CDR3 loop spans 15 amino acids. Trimming at V came to 2 bases and at J to 11 bases, leaving 13 bases not matched to a gene. Germline V gives CDR1 SGHTA, CDR2 FQGNSA. The sample is drawn from a study of T cell repertoires in cytomegalovirus infection. Across the whole study: A matching HLA type, together with CMV infection, was signaled by public TCR beta signatures.

This clonotype was sampled from a human donor in good health (CMV status not recorded). Some clones in this sample may be carry-over from other donors' samples. The chain joins TRBV7-2 to TRBJ1-1, with 8 bases that match TRBD1. Sequenced input: PBMCs. CDR3 amino acids: CASSLIGQGRLWAFF. The DNA for the CDR3 is TGTGCCAGCAGCTTAATCGGACAGGGTCGGCTCTGGGCTTTCTTT.